This T cell receptor beta chain came from a study of T cell responses to AZD1222 COVID-19 vaccine. The CDR3 is 12 amino acids. Trimming cost V 3 bases and J 15 bases, with 15 bases left between them. Germline values: CDR1 LNHDA, CDR2 SQIVND (reference sequence). The assay was immunoSEQ multiplex PCR, and TCRdb's table has in-frame clones only and misses some. The profile shows about 110,000 clones, around 92% of them singletons. The clonotype comes from an adult who received the AZD1222 COVID-19 vaccine. The J gene is TRBJ2-1, the V gene TRBV19; D remains ambiguous. The sample consisted of peripheral blood, taken 28 days after the second AZD1222 dose. The CDR3 sequence is CASSISDVLWFF. DNA for the CDR3: TGTGCCAGTAGTATTTCAGACGTCTTATGGTTCTTC.